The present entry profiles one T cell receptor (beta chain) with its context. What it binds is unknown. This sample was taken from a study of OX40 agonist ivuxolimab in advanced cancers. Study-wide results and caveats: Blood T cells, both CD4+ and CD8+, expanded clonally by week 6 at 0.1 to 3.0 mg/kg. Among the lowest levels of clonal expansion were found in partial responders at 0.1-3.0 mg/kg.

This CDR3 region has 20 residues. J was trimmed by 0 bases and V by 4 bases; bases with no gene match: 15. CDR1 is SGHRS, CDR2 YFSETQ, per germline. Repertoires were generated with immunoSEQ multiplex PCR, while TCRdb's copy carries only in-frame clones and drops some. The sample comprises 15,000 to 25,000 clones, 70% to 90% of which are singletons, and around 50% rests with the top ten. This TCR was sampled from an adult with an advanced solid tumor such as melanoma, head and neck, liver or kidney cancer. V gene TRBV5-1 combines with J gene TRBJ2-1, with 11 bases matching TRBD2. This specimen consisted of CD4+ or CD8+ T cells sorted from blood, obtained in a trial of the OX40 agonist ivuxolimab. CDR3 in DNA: TGCGCCAGCAGCCCAATCCCCGGGACTAGCGGAAATATCTCCTACAATGAGCAGTTCTTC. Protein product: CASSPIPGTSGNISYNEQFF.